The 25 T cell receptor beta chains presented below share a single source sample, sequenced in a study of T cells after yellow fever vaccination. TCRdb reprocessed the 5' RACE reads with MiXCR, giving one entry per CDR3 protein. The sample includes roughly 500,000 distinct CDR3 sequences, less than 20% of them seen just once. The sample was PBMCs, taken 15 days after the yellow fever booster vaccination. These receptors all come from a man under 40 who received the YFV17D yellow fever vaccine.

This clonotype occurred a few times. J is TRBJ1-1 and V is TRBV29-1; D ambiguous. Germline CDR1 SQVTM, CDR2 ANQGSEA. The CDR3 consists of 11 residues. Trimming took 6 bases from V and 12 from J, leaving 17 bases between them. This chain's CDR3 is CSVTAGLGSFF. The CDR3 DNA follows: TGCAGCGTGACCGCGGGCCTCGGATCTTTCTTT.

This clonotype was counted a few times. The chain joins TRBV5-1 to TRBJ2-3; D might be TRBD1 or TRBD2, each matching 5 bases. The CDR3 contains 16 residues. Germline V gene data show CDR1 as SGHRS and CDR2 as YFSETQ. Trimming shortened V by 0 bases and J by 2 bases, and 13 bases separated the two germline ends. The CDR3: CASSLVGTSNTDTQYF. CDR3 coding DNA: TGCGCCAGCAGCTTGGTGGGGACCTCAAACACAGATACGCAGTATTTT.

CDR3 in amino acids: CASSPDGDHGYTF. The CDR3 coding sequence is TGTGCCAGCAGCCCCGACGGGGACCATGGCTACACCTTC. V gene TRBV7-2 combines with J gene TRBJ1-2; D possibly corresponds to TRBD1 (5 bases). V was pared by 5 bases and J by 6 bases, with 13 bases between. CDR1 is SGHTA, CDR2 FQGNSA, per germline. This CDR3 has 13 residues.

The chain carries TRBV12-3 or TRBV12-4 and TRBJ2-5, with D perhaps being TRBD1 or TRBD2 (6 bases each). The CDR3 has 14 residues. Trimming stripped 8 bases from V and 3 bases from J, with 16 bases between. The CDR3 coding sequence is TGTGCCAGCTCCCCCTTGGGGGGCGAAGAGACCCAGTACTTC. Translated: CASSPLGGEETQYF.

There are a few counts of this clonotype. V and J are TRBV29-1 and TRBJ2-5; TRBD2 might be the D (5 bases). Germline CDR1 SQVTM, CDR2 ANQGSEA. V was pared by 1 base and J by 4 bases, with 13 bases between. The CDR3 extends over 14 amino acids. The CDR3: CSVEVGGQRETQYF. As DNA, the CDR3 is TGCAGCGTTGAAGTAGGAGGCCAGCGAGAGACCCAGTACTTC.

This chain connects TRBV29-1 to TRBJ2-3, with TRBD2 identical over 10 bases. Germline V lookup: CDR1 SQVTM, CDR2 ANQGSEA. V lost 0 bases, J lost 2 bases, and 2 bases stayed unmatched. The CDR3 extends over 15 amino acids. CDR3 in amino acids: CSVEDTSGTTDTQYF. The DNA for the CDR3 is TGCAGCGTTGAAGACACTAGCGGGACCACAGATACGCAGTATTTT.

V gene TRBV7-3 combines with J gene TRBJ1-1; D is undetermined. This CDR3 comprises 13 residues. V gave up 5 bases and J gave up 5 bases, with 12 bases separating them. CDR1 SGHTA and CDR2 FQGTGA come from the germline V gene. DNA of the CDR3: TGTGCCAGCAGCCTGTGGTCGAGGACTGAAGCTTTCTTT. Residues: CASSLWSRTEAFF.

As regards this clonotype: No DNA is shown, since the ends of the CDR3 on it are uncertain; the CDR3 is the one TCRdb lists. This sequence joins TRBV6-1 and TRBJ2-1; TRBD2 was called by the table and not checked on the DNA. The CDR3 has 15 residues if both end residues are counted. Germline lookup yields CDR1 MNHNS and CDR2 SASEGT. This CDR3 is CASSGFGPGPDEQFF.

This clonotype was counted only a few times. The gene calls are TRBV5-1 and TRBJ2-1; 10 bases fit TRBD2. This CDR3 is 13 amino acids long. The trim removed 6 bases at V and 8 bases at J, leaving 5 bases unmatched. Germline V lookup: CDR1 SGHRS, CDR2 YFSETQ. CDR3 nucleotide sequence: TGCGCCAGCACCCTAGCGGGAGTCTATGAGCAGTTCTTC. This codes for CASTLAGVYEQFF.

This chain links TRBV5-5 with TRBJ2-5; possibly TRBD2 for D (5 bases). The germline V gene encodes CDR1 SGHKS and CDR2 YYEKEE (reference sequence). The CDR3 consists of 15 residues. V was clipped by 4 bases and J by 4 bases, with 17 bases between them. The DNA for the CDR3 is TGTGCCAGCAGCGAAACTAGTTTTTTCTCAGAGACCCAGTACTTC. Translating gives CASSETSFFSETQYF.

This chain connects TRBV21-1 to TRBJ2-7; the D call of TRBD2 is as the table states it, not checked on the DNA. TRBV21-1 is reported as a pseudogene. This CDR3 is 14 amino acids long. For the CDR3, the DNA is TGTGCCAGCGAAAGGCGGGACGGAGCCTACGAGCAGTACTTC. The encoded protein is CASERRDGAYEQYF.

The CDR3 DNA follows: TGTGCCAGCAGTTACCGTCAGGCAATGTTCACCGGGGAGCTGTTTTTT. The encoded protein is CASSYRQAMFTGELFF. The chain joins TRBV6-2 or TRBV6-3 to TRBJ2-2; D not certain. CDR3 length equals 16 residues. The ends were cut back, 2 bases at V and 4 bases at J, with 14 bases in the middle. Germline CDR1 and CDR2: MNHEY and SVGEGT.

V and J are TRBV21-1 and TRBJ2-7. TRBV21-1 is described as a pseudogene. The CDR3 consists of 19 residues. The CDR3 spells CASSKALGYCVRQPYEQYF. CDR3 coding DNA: TGTGCCAGCAGCAAAGCGCTCGGCTATTGCGTACGACAGCCCTACGAGCAGTACTTC.

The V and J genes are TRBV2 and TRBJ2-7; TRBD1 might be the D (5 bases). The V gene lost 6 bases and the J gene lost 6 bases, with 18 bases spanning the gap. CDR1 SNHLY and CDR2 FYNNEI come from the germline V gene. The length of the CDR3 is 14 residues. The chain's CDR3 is CASSLPARALEQYF. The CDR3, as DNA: TGTGCCAGCAGCTTGCCCGCCAGGGCGCTCGAGCAGTACTTC. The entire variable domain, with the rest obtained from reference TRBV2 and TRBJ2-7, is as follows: EPEVTQTPSHQVTQMGQEVILRCVPISNHLYFYWYRQILGQKVEFLVSFYNNEISEKSEIFDDQFSVERPDGSNFTLKIRSTKLEDSAMYFCASSLPARALEQYFGPGTRLTVT.

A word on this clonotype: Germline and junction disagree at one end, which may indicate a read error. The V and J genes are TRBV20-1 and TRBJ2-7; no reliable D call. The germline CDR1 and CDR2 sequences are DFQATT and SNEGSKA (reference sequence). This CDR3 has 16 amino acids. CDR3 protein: CCARGALKRRVYEQYF. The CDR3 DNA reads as TGCTGTGCTAGAGGTGCACTGAAGCGAAGGGTCTACGAGCAGTACTTC.

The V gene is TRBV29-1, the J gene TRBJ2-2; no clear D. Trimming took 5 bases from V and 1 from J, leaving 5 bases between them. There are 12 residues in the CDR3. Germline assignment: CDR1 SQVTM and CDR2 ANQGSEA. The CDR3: CSVSKNTGELFF. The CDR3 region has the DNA TGCAGCGTTTCCAAGAACACCGGGGAGCTGTTTTTT.

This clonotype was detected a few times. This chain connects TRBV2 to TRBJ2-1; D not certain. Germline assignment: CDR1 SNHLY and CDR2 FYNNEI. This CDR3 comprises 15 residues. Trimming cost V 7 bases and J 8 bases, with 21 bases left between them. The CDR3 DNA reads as TGTGCCAGCACCGAAAGCGAGATACCAGGCGATGAGCAGTTCTTC. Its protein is CASTESEIPGDEQFF.

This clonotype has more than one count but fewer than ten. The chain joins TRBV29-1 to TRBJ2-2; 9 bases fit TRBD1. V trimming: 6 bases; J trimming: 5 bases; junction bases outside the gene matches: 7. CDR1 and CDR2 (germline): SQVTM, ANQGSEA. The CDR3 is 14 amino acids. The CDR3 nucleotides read TGCAGCGTGTCCGGGACAGGGAGGACCGGGGAGCTGTTTTTT. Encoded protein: CSVSGTGRTGELFF.

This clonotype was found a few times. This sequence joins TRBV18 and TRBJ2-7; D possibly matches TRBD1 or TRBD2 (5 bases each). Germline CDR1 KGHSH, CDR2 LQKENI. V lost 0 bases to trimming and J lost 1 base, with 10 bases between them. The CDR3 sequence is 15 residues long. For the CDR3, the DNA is TGTGCCAGCTCACCACCTAATGGGGGATCCTACGAGCAGTACTTC. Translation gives CASSPPNGGSYEQYF.

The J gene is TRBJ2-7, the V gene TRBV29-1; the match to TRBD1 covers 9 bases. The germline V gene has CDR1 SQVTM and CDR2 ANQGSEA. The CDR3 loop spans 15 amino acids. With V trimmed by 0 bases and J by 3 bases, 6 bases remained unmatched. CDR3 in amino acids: CSVEDPGTGFYEQYF. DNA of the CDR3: TGCAGCGTTGAAGATCCCGGGACAGGGTTCTACGAGCAGTACTTC.

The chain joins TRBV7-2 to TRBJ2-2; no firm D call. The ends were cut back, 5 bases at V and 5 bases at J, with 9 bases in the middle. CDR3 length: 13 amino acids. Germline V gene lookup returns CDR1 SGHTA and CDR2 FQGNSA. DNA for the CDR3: TGTGCCAGCAGCACGACGTTGACCGGGGAGCTGTTTTTT. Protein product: CASSTTLTGELFF.

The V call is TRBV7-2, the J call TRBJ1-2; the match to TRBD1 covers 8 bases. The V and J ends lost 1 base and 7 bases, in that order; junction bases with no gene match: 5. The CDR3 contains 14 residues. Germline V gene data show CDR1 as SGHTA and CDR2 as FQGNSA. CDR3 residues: CASSLGGQVTGYTF. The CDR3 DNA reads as TGTGCCAGCAGCTTAGGGGGACAGGTGACTGGCTACACCTTC.

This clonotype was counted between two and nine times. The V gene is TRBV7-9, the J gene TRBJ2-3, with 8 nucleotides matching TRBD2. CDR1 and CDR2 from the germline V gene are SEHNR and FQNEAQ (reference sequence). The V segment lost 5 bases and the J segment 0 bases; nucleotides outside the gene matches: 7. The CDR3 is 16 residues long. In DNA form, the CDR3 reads TGTGCCAGCAGCAACCAGCGGGAGACTAGCACAGATACGCAGTATTTT. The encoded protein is CASSNQRETSTDTQYF.

The CDR3 loop is CASSEYPKDRNYEQYF. The CDR3 DNA is TGTGCCAGCAGTGAATACCCTAAGGACAGGAACTACGAGCAGTACTTC. The rearrangement links TRBV2 to TRBJ2-7, with 7 bases aligning to TRBD1. Per the germline V gene, CDR1 is SNHLY and CDR2 is FYNNEI. V lost 2 bases and J lost 3; bases outside the gene matches: 10. The CDR3 loop spans 16 amino acids.

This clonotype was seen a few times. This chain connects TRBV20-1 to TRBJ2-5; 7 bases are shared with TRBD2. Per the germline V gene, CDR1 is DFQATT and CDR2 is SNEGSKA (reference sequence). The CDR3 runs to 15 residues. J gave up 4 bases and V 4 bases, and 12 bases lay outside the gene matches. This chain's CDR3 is CSAIRGGSALETQYF. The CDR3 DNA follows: TGCAGTGCTATTCGCGGCGGGAGCGCTCTAGAGACCCAGTACTTC.